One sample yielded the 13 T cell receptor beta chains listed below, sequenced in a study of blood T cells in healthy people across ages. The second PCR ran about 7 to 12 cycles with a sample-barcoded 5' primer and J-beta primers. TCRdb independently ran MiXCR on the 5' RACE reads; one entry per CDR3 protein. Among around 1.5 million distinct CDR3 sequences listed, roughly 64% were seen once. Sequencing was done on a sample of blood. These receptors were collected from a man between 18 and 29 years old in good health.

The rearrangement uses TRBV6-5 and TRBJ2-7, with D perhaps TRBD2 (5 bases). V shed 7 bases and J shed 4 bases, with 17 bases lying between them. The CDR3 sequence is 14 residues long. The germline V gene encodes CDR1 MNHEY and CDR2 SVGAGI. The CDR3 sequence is CASNSLGVHYEQYF. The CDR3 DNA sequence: TGTGCCAGCAATAGTTTGGGAGTTCATTACGAGCAGTACTTC.

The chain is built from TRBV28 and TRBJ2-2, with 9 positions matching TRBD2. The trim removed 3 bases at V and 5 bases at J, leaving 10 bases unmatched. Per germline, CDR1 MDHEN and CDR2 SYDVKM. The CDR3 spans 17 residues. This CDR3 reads CASSFLRRGGSTGELFF. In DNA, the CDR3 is TGTGCCAGCAGTTTTTTAAGGCGGGGGGGATCGACCGGGGAGCTGTTTTTT.

The chain's CDR3 is CASSLGRETISTDTQYF. CDR3 DNA: TGTGCCAGCAGCTTAGGAAGAGAGACAATTAGCACAGATACGCAGTATTTT. The genes are TRBV7-2 and TRBJ2-3; D unresolved. The CDR3 spans 17 residues. Per the germline V gene, CDR1 is SGHTA and CDR2 is FQGNSA. The ends were cut back, 1 base at V and 0 bases at J, with 14 bases in the middle.

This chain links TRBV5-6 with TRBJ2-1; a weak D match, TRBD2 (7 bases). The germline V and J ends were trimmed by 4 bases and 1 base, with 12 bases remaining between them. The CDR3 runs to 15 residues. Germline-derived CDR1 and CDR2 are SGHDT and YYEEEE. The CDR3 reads CASSRGARSYNEQFF. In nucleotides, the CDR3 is TGTGCCAGCAGCCGGGGGGCCAGATCCTACAATGAGCAGTTCTTC.

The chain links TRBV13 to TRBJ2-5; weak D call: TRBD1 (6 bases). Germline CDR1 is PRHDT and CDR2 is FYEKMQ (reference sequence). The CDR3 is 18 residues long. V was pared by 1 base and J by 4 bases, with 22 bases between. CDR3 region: CASSLVGQSEGILETQYF. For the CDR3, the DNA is TGTGCCAGCAGCTTAGTCGGACAGTCCGAAGGGATCTTAGAGACCCAGTACTTC. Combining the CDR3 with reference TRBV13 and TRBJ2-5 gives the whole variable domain AAGVIQSPRHLIKEKRETATLKCYPIPRHDTVYWYQQGPGQDPQFLISFYEKMQSDKGSIPDRFSAQQFSDYHSELNMSSLELGDSALYFCASSLVGQSEGILETQYFGPGTRLLVL.

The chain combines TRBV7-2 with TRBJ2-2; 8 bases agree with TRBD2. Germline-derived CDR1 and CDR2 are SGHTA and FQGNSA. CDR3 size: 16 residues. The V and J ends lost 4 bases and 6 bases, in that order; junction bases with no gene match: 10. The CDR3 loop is CASSSIKAGVAGELFF. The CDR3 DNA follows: TGTGCCAGCAGCTCGATAAAAGCGGGGGTGGCCGGGGAGCTGTTTTTT.

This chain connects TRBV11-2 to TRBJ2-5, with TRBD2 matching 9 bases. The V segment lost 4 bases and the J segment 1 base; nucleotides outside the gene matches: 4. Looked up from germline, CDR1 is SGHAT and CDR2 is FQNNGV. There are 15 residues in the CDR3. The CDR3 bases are TGTGCCAGCAGCTCTTTAGCGGGGGCCCAAGAGACCCAGTACTTC. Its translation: CASSSLAGAQETQYF.

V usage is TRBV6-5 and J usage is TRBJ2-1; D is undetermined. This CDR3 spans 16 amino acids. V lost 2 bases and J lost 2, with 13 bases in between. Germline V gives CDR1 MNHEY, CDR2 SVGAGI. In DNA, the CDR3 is TGTGCCAGCAGTTACGGTATTGCGGAACCCTACAATGAGCAGTTCTTC. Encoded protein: CASSYGIAEPYNEQFF.

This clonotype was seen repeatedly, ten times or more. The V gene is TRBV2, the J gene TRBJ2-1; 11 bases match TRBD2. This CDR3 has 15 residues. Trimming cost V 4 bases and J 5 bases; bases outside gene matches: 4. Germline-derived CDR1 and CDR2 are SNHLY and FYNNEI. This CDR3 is CASSGLAGGDNEQFF. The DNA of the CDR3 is TGTGCCAGCAGTGGGCTAGCGGGAGGTGACAATGAGCAGTTCTTC.

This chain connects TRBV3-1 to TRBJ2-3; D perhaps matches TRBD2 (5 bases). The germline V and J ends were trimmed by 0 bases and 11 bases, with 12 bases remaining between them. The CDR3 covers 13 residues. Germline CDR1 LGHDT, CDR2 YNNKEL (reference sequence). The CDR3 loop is CASSQDPGKVQYF. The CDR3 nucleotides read TGTGCCAGCAGCCAAGATCCGGGGAAGGTGCAGTATTTT.

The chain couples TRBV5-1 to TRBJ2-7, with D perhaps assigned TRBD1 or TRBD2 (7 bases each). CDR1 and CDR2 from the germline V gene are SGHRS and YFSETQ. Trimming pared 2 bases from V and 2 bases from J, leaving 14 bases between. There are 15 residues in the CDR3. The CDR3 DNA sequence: TGCGCCAGCAGCTTTTTACAGGGGACTACCTACGAGCAGTACTTC. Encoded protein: CASSFLQGTTYEQYF.

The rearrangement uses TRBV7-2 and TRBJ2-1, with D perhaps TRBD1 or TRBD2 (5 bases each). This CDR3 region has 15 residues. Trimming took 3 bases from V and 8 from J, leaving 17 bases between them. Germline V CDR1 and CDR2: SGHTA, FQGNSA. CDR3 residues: CASSLGRSSTHEQFF. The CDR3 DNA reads TGTGCCAGCAGCTTGGGACGATCTTCCACTCATGAGCAGTTCTTC.

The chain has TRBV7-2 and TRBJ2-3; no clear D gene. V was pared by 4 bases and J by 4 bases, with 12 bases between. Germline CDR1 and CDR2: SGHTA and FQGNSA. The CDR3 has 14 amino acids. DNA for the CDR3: TGTGCCAGCAGCTCACCTGTAAAGCCAGATACGCAGTATTTT. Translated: CASSSPVKPDTQYF.